This passage covers 2 T cell receptor beta chains from one sample sequenced in a study of T cell changes during pregnancy in multiple sclerosis. Clones were sequenced by immunoSEQ multiplex PCR, and TCRdb holds only the in-frame ones, with some missing. The table lists about 68,000 clones, 75% to 95% of them singletons. The starting material was peripheral blood, obtained in the third trimester of pregnancy. Source of these receptors: a female donor with multiple sclerosis, enrolled in a pregnancy study.

V usage is TRBV19 and J usage is TRBJ1-3; possibly TRBD1 for D (6 bases). Trimming left V 6 bases short and J 2 bases short, with 20 bases between. Germline V CDR1 and CDR2: LNHDA, SQIVND (reference sequence). The length of the CDR3 is 17 residues. The CDR3 sequence: CASRSEGVLIPGNTIYF. As DNA, the CDR3 is TGTGCCAGTAGGTCTGAGGGGGTACTAATACCTGGAAACACCATATATTTT.

V gene TRBV30 combines with J gene TRBJ2-2; 8 bases agree with TRBD2. The J segment lost 5 bases and the V segment lost 8 bases, leaving 10 bases of the junction unmatched. Germline CDR1 and CDR2: GTSNPN and SVGIG (reference sequence). The CDR3 runs 14 residues. DNA for the CDR3: TGTGCCCGGTCGAGCGGGGGTGGGACCGGGGAGCTGTTTTTT. It translates to CARSSGGGTGELFF.